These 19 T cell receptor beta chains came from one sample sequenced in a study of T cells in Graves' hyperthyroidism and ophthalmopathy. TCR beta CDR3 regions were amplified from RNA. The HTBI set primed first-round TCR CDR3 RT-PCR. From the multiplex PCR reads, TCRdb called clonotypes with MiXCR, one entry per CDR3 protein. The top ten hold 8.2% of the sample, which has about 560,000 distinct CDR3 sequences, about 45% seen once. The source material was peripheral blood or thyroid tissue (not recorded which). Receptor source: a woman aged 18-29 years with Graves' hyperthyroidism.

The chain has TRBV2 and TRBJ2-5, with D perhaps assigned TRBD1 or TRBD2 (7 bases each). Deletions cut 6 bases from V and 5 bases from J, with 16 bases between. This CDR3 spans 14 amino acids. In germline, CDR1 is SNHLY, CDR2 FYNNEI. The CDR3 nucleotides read TGTGCCAGCAGACTAGCGACAGGGTCCGAGACCCAGTACTTC. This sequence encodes CASRLATGSETQYF.

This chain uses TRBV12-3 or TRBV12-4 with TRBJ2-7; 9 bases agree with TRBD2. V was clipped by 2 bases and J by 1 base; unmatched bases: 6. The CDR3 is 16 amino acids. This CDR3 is CASSLRTSATSYEQYF. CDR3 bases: TGTGCCAGCAGTTTACGGACTAGCGCGACTTCCTACGAGCAGTACTTC.

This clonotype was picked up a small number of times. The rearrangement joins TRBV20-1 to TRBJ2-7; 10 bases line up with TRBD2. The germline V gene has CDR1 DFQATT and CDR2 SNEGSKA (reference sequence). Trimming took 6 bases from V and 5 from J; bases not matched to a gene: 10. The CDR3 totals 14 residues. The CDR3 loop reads CSAGAGGPRDEQYF. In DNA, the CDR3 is TGCAGTGCCGGAGCGGGAGGGCCTAGGGACGAGCAGTACTTC.

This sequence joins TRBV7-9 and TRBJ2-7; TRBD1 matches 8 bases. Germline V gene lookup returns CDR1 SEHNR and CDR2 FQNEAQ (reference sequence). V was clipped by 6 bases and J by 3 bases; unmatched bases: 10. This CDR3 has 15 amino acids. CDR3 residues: CASSNEDREIYEQYF. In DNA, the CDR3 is TGTGCCAGCAGTAACGAGGACAGGGAAATCTACGAGCAGTACTTC.

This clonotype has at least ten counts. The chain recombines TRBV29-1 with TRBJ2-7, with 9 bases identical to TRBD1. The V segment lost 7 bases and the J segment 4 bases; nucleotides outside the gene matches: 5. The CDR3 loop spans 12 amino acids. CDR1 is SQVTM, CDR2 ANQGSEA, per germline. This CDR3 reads CSGTGQGYEQYF. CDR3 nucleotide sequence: TGCAGCGGGACGGGACAGGGTTACGAGCAGTACTTC.

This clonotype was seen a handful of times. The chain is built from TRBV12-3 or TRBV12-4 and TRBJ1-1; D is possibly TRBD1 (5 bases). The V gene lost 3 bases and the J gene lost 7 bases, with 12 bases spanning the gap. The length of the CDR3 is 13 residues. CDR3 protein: CASSFNRLIEAFF. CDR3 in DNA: TGTGCCAGCAGTTTTAACAGGTTAATTGAAGCTTTCTTT.

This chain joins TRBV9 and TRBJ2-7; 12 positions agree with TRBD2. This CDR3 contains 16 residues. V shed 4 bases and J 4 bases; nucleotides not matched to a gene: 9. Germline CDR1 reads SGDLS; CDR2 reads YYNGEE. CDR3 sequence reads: CASSQGVTSGRYEQYF. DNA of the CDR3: TGTGCCAGCAGCCAGGGGGTAACTAGCGGGAGGTACGAGCAGTACTTC.

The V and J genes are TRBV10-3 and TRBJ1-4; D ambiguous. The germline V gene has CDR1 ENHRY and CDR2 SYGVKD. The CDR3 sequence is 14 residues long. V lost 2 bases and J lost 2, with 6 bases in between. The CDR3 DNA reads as TGTGCCATCAGTGAGGGTGGGACTAATGAAAAACTGTTTTTT. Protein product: CAISEGGTNEKLFF.

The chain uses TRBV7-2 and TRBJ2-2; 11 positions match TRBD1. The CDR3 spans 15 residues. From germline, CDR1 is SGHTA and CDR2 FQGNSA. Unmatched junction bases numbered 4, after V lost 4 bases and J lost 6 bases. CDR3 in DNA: TGTGCCAGCAGCTCCGGACAGGGGGCGTCCGGGGAGCTGTTTTTT. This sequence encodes CASSSGQGASGELFF. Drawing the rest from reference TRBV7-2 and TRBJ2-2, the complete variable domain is GAGVSQSPSNKVTEKGKDVELRCDPISGHTALYWYRQSLGQGLEFLIYFQGNSAPDKSGLPSDRFSAERTGGSVSTLTIQRTQQEDSAVYLCASSSGQGASGELFFGEGSRLTVL.

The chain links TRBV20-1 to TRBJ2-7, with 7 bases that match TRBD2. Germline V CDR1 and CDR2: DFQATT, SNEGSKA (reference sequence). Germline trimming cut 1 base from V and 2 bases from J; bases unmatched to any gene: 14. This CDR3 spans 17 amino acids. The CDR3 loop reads CSARAGVRAGRTYEQYF. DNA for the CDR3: TGCAGTGCTAGAGCGGGGGTGCGAGCGGGACGCACCTACGAGCAGTACTTC.

The CDR3 here is CASSREYAYEQYF. In DNA form, the CDR3 reads TGTGCCAGCAGCAGGGAGTATGCCTACGAGCAGTACTTC. V and J are TRBV7-9 and TRBJ2-7; the D gene is possibly TRBD2 (5 bases). The V end lost 5 bases, the J end lost 2 bases, and 10 bases lay between the germline ends. Germline V gives CDR1 SEHNR, CDR2 FQNEAQ (reference sequence). This CDR3 has 13 amino acids.

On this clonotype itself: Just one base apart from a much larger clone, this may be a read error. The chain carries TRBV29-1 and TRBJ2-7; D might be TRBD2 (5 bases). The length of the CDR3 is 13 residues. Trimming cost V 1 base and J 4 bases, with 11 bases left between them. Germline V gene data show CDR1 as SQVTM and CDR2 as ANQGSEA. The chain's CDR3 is CSVEGETKYEQYF. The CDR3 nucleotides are TGCAGCGTTGAAGGGGAGACAAAGTACGAGCAGTACTTC.

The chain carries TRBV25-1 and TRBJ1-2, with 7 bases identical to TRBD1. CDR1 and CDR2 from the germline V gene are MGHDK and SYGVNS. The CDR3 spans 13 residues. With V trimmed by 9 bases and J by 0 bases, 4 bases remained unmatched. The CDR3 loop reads CASHGQANYGYTF. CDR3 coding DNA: TGTGCCAGTCACGGACAGGCTAACTATGGCTACACCTTC.

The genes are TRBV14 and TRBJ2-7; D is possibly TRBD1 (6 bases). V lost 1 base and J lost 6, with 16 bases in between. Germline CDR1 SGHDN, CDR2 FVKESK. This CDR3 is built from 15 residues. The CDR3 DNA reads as TGTGCCAGCAGCCAAGGGACTCAGGGGTTCGCCGAGCAGTACTTC. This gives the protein CASSQGTQGFAEQYF.

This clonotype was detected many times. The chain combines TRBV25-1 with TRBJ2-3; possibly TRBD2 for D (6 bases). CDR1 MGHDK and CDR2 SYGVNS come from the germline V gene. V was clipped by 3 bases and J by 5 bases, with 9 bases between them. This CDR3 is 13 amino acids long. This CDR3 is CASSEWRGDTQYF. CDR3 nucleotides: TGTGCCAGCAGTGAGTGGCGGGGAGATACGCAGTATTTT.

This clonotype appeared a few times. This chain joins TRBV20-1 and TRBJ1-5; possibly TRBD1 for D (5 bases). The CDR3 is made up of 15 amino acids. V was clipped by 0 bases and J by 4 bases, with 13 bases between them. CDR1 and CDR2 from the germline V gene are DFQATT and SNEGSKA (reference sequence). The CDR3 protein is CSARDLGRGNQPQHF. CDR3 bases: TGCAGTGCTAGAGATCTTGGTCGGGGGAATCAGCCCCAGCATTTT.

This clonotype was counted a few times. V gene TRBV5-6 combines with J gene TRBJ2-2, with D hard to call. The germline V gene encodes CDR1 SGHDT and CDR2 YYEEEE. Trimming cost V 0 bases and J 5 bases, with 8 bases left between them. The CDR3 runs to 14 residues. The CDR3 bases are TGTGCCAGCAGCTTGGGGCACGGGACCGGGGAGCTGTTTTTT. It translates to CASSLGHGTGELFF.

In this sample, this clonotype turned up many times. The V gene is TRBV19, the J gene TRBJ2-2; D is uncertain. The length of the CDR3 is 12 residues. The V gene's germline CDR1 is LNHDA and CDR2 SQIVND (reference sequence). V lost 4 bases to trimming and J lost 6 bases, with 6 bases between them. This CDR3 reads CASSTSPGELFF. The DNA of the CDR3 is TGTGCCAGTAGTACGTCCCCCGGGGAGCTGTTTTTT.

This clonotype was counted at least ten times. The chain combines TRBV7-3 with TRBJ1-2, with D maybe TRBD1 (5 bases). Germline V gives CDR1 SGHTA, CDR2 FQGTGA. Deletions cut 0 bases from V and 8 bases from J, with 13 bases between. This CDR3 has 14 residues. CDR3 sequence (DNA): TGTGCCAGCAGCTTAACTCGGACTGGGGACGGCTACACCTTC. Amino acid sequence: CASSLTRTGDGYTF.